The sequence of this T cell receptor beta chain was determined in a study of blood T cell repertoires in COVID-19. As for the study in general: Collection of acute and convalescent COVID-19 samples took place in the United States, Italy and Spain. T cells, B-cell-depleted T cells, or PBMCs supplied cDNA or gDNA.

Authors' methods: Quantification of nucleated cells was approximated via reference gene primer amplification. Using immunoSEQ multiplex PCR, the repertoire was profiled, and TCRdb retains in-frame clones only, with some absent. V and J calls plus clone size are reproduced from that table; the DNA served to infer D and trimming. The data hold approximately 120,000 clones, with over 80% observed a single time. This CDR3 is built from 12 residues. Germline V CDR1 and CDR2: SGHRS, YFSETQ. Trimming removed 1 base from V and 8 bases from J, with 9 bases in between. This clone has a handful of counts. This sequence was found in a woman aged 55-70 years with acute or convalescent COVID-19. V usage is TRBV5-1 and J usage is TRBJ1-2; a possible D gene is TRBD1 (6 bases). The material sequenced was peripheral blood. DNA for the CDR3: TGCGCCAGCAGCTTGACAGGGCGAGGCTACACCTTC. Amino acids: CASSLTGRGYTF.